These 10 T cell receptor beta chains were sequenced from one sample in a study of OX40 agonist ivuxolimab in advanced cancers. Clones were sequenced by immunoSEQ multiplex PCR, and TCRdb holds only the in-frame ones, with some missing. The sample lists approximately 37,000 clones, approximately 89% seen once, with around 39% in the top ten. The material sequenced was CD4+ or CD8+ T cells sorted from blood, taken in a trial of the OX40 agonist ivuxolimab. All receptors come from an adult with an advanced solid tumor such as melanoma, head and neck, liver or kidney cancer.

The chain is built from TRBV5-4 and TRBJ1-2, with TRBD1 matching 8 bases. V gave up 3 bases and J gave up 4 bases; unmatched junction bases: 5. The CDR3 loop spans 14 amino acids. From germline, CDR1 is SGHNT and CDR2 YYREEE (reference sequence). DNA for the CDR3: TGTGCCAGCAGCTGGACAGGGAGTCCCTATGGCTACACCTTC. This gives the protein CASSWTGSPYGYTF.

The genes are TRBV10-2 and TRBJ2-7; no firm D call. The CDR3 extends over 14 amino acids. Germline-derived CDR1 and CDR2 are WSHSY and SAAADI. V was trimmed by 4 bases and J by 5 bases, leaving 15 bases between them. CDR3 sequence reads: CASSALQPANEQYF. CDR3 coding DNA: TGCGCCAGCAGTGCCCTACAGCCAGCCAACGAGCAGTACTTC.

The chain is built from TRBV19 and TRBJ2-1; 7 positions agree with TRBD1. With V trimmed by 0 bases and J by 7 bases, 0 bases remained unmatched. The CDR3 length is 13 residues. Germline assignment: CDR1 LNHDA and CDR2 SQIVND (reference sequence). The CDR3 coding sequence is TGTGCCAGTAGTATAGACAGGGGGAATGAGCAGTTCTTC. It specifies CASSIDRGNEQFF.

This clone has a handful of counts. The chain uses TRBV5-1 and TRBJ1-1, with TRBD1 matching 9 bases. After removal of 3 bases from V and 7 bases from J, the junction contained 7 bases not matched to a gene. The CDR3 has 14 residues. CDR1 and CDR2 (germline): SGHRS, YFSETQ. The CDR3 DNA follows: TGCGCCAGCAGCTGGGGACAGGGCGCGGTTGAAGCTTTCTTT. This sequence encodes CASSWGQGAVEAFF.

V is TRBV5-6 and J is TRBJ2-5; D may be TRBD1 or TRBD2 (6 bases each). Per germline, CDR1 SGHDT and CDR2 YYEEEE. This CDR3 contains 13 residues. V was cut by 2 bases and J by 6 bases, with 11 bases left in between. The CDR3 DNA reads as TGTGCCAGCAGCTTCGGAGGGGGACAGACCCAGTACTTC. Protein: CASSFGGGQTQYF.

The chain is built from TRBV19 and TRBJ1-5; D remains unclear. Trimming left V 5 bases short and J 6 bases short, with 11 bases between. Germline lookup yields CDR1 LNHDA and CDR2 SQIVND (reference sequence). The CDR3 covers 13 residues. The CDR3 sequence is CASSLHDFQPQHF. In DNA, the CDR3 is TGTGCCAGTAGTCTACATGATTTTCAGCCCCAGCATTTT.

The CDR3 DNA reads as TGTGCCAGTAGTATCTCGAGCGGGGTCTCCTACGAGCAGTACTTC. This translates into CASSISSGVSYEQYF. The chain employs TRBV19 and TRBJ2-7, with 7 bases lining up with TRBD2. The CDR3 extends over 15 amino acids. Germline-derived CDR1 and CDR2 are LNHDA and SQIVND (reference sequence). The ends lost 3 bases at V and 0 bases at J; junction bases unmatched: 5.

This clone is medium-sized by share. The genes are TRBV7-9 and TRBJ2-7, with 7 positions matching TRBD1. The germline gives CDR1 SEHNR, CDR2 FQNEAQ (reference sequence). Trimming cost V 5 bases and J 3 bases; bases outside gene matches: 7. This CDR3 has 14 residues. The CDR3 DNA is TGTGCCAGCAGCCTTACAGGGGACAGCTACGAGCAGTACTTC. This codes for CASSLTGDSYEQYF.

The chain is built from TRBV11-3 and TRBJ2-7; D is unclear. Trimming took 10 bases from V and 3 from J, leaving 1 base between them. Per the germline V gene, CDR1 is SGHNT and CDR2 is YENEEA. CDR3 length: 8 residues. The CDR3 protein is CANYEQYF. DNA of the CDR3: TGTGCCAACTACGAGCAGTACTTC.

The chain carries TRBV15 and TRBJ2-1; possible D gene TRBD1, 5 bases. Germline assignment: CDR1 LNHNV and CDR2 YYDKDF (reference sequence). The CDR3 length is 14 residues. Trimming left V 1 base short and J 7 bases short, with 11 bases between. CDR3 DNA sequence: TGTGCCACCAGCAGAGGAACAGGTGATAATGAGCAGTTCTTC. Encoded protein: CATSRGTGDNEQFF.